Below are 30 T cell receptor beta chains sequenced from a single sample in a study of blood T cell repertoires in COVID-19. The protocol was immunoSEQ multiplex PCR, while the TCRdb copy is restricted to in-frame clones and leaves out a portion. The sample lists about 180,000 clones, 86% occurring once. Input material: peripheral blood. These receptors were collected from a woman in her 30s with active or convalescent COVID-19.

This clone was seen once. CDR3 coding DNA: TGTGCCAGCAGTCCCATCAGGACTGAAGCTTTCTTT. It translates to CASSPIRTEAFF. This chain links TRBV2 with TRBJ1-1; D gene ambiguous. CDR1 and CDR2 (germline): SNHLY, FYNNEI. The CDR3 covers 12 residues. V was clipped by 5 bases and J by 5 bases, with 9 bases between them.

The chain links TRBV2 to TRBJ1-6, with TRBD1 as a possible D gene (6 bases). CDR1 and CDR2 (germline): SNHLY, FYNNEI. This CDR3 is built from 15 residues. The V end was cut by 3 bases, the J end by 11 bases, with 17 bases between. CDR3 loop: CASSEGAGYGAPLHF. CDR3 DNA sequence: TGTGCCAGCAGTGAGGGGGCCGGATACGGGGCACCCCTCCACTTT.

This clone was picked up a small number of times. The chain combines TRBV5-8 with TRBJ1-1, with TRBD1 matching 8 bases. CDR3 length: 16 amino acids. Germline V gene data show CDR1 as SGHTS and CDR2 as YDEGEE. Unmatched junction bases numbered 14, after V lost 7 bases and J lost 3 bases. In DNA, the CDR3 is TGTGCCAGCTCCCAGGGGGCGCCGTTGAAGGACACTGAAGCTTTCTTT. Its protein is CASSQGAPLKDTEAFF.

The count of this clone is one. V is TRBV6-5 and J is TRBJ2-5, with D maybe TRBD2 (5 bases). The V end lost 6 bases, the J end lost 5 bases, and 16 bases lay between the germline ends. Germline loops: CDR1 MNHEY, CDR2 SVGAGI. This CDR3 region has 14 residues. The CDR3 DNA is TGTGCCAGCAGCGTCGGGATGGGTTCGGAGACCCAGTACTTC. This sequence encodes CASSVGMGSETQYF.

The chain links TRBV7-6 to TRBJ2-1; D perhaps matches TRBD1 (5 bases). CDR1 is SGHVS and CDR2 is FNYEAQ in the germline V gene. Trimming pared 1 base from V and 0 bases from J, leaving 10 bases between. The CDR3 has 16 amino acids. As DNA, the CDR3 is TGTGCCAGCAGCTTAGAAGACAGTCTCTCCTACAATGAGCAGTTCTTC. As protein: CASSLEDSLSYNEQFF.

The gene calls are TRBV7-2 and TRBJ1-1; 8 bases are a match to TRBD1. Germline values: CDR1 SGHTA, CDR2 FQGNSA. V gave up 3 bases and J gave up 8 bases; unmatched junction bases: 5. This CDR3 comprises 13 residues. The CDR3 reads CASSLGQAREAFF. The CDR3 DNA reads TGTGCCAGCAGCTTGGGACAGGCCCGCGAAGCTTTCTTT.

V usage is TRBV4-1 and J usage is TRBJ1-4; D remains unclear. The CDR3 contains 16 residues. CDR1 MGHRA and CDR2 YSYEKL come from the germline V gene. V lost 0 bases, J lost 6 bases, and 14 bases lay in between. CDR3 in amino acids: CASSQEMPRGYEKLFF. CDR3 sequence (DNA): TGCGCCAGCAGCCAAGAGATGCCGCGGGGTTATGAAAAACTGTTTTTT.

This clone was observed once. This chain uses TRBV30 with TRBJ1-1, with D possibly being TRBD1 (5 bases). This CDR3 has 12 residues. Germline V gene lookup returns CDR1 GTSNPN and CDR2 SVGIG (reference sequence). V lost 2 bases and J 8 bases, leaving 12 bases between the germline ends. The CDR3 is CAWSILSGEAFF. The CDR3 nucleotides are TGTGCCTGGAGTATCCTGTCAGGGGAAGCTTTCTTT. Full variable domain (missing parts from reference TRBV30 and TRBJ1-1): SQTIHQWPATLVQPVGSPLSLECTVEGTSNPNLYWYRQAAGRGLQLLFYSVGIGQISSEVPQNLSASRPQDRQFILSSKKLLLSDSGFYLCAWSILSGEAFFGQGTRLTVV.

The chain carries TRBV6-5 and TRBJ2-7; 10 nucleotides agree with TRBD1. The CDR3 runs 16 residues. CDR1 and CDR2 from the germline V gene are MNHEY and SVGAGI. V shed 1 base and J 3 bases; nucleotides not matched to a gene: 6. This chain's CDR3 is CASSYFGTGEDYEQYF. Written as DNA, the CDR3 is TGTGCCAGCAGTTACTTTGGGACAGGGGAGGACTACGAGCAGTACTTC.

The chain recombines TRBV12-5 with TRBJ1-1; D is undetermined. Germline CDR1 and CDR2: LGHNT and FRNRAP. Trimming pared 3 bases from V and 5 bases from J, leaving 7 bases between. The CDR3 loop spans 12 amino acids. CDR3 in DNA: TGTGCTAGTGGTTTTCCGGGGACTGAAGCTTTCTTT. It is translated as CASGFPGTEAFF. Drawing the rest from reference TRBV12-5 and TRBJ1-1, the complete variable domain is DARVTQTPRHKVTEMGQEVTMRCQPILGHNTVFWYRQTMMQGLELLAYFRNRAPLDDSGMPKDRFSAEMPDATLATLKIQPSEPRDSAVYFCASGFPGTEAFFGQGTRLTVV.

The chain recombines TRBV28 with TRBJ1-2; no definite D call. Trimming stripped 4 bases from V and 4 bases from J, with 10 bases between. The CDR3 sequence is 13 residues long. Germline CDR1 and CDR2: MDHEN and SYDVKM. CDR3 sequence reads: CASSSLTFYGYTF. CDR3 in DNA: TGTGCCAGCAGTTCCCTAACTTTCTATGGCTACACCTTC.

J is TRBJ1-4 and V is TRBV27; TRBD1 agrees at 10 bases. The CDR3 is 15 amino acids. CDR1 and CDR2 (germline): MNHEY, SMNVEV (reference sequence). V was clipped by 5 bases and J by 8 bases; unmatched bases: 8. The chain's CDR3 is CASSALTGGGEKLFF. The CDR3 DNA reads as TGTGCCAGCAGTGCCTTGACAGGGGGCGGCGAAAAACTGTTTTTT.

The rearrangement joins TRBV7-6 to TRBJ2-1; possibly TRBD1 for D (6 bases). The CDR3 consists of 13 residues. Germline CDR1 and CDR2: SGHVS and FNYEAQ. V lost 3 bases and J 6 bases, leaving 9 bases between the germline ends. The CDR3 DNA reads TGTGCCAGCAGCTTCGGACAGTCCAATGAGCAGTTCTTC. Its protein is CASSFGQSNEQFF.

The CDR3 DNA follows: TGTGCCAGCAGGACTCACGCCGGGAGCAATCAGCCCCAGCATTTT. This gives the protein CASRTHAGSNQPQHF. This chain uses TRBV2 with TRBJ1-5; no firm D call. Germline V gene lookup returns CDR1 SNHLY and CDR2 FYNNEI. The V gene lost 6 bases and the J gene lost 1 base, with 13 bases spanning the gap. The CDR3 length is 15 residues.

V is TRBV24-1 and J is TRBJ2-7, with TRBD1 matching over 10 bases. The CDR3 contains 14 residues. Germline assignment: CDR1 KGHDR and CDR2 SFDVKD. J was trimmed by 4 bases and V by 6 bases; bases with no gene match: 5. The CDR3 nucleotides are TGTGCCACCAGTCCCCGGGACAGGGGTTACGAGCAGTACTTC. This translates into CATSPRDRGYEQYF.

The chain joins TRBV16 to TRBJ1-3, with D tentatively TRBD1 (6 bases). Germline V gives CDR1 KGHSY, CDR2 FQNENV. This CDR3 comprises 15 residues. V was shortened by 5 bases and J by 3 bases, with 14 bases between the two germline ends. The CDR3 DNA follows: TGTGCCAGCAGCTCCCGTGGGACAATTGGAAACACCATATATTTT. It is translated as CASSSRGTIGNTIYF. Variable domain in full (rest from reference TRBV16 and TRBJ1-3): GEEVAQTPKHLVRGEGQKAKLYCAPIKGHSYVFWYQQVLKNEFKFLISFQNENVFDETGMPKERFSAKCLPNSPCSLEIQATKLEDSAVYFCASSSRGTIGNTIYFGEGSWLTVV.

The V call is TRBV5-4, the J call TRBJ1-4, with unresolved D. This CDR3 is built from 15 residues. Germline CDR1 and CDR2: SGHNT and YYREEE (reference sequence). V was pared by 0 bases and J by 5 bases, with 11 bases between. Written as DNA, the CDR3 is TGTGCCAGCAGCTTGGATATCGAGCCAAATGAAAAACTGTTTTTT. It encodes CASSLDIEPNEKLFF.

The rearrangement links TRBV5-1 to TRBJ2-2; D might be TRBD1 (5 bases). Germline V gene lookup returns CDR1 SGHRS and CDR2 YFSETQ. There are 15 residues in the CDR3. The germline V and J ends were trimmed by 0 bases and 6 bases, with 12 bases remaining between them. CDR3: CASSLEAGMAGELFF. The CDR3 region has the DNA TGCGCCAGCAGCTTGGAGGCAGGGATGGCCGGGGAGCTGTTTTTT.

The chain couples TRBV9 to TRBJ1-1; TRBD1 aligns across 7 bases. This CDR3 is built from 15 residues. Germline V gene lookup returns CDR1 SGDLS and CDR2 YYNGEE. J was trimmed by 0 bases and V by 4 bases; bases with no gene match: 6. The CDR3 reads CASSPRTGLNTEAFF. The CDR3 DNA reads as TGTGCCAGCAGCCCCCGGACAGGACTGAACACTGAAGCTTTCTTT.

The chain is built from TRBV7-2 and TRBJ2-5; TRBD2 is a possible D gene (6 bases). V was pared by 5 bases and J by 5 bases, with 21 bases between. CDR1 is SGHTA and CDR2 is FQGNSA in the germline V gene. The CDR3 consists of 16 residues. CDR3 nucleotide sequence: TGTGCCAGCAGCCCCCCAGGAGCGGGTTGGGGGGAGACCCAGTACTTC. It encodes CASSPPGAGWGETQYF.

The rearrangement joins TRBV11-3 to TRBJ2-7; 13 bases map to TRBD2. V lost 5 bases, J lost 0 bases, and 7 bases stayed unmatched. The germline gives CDR1 SGHNT, CDR2 YENEEA. The CDR3 runs to 17 residues. The CDR3: CASSLPTSGRPSYEQYF. The CDR3 bases are TGTGCCAGCAGCCTCCCGACTAGCGGGAGGCCCTCCTACGAGCAGTACTTC.

This rearrangement joins TRBV19 to TRBJ1-3; 11 positions agree with TRBD1. The CDR3 spans 16 residues. Losses at the gene ends were 7 bases for V and 1 base for J; bases not matched to a gene: 6. Looked up from germline, CDR1 is LNHDA and CDR2 is SQIVND (reference sequence). The CDR3 region has the DNA TGTGCCAGTACGGGGGACAGGGGGATTTCTGGAAACACCATATATTTT. It encodes CASTGDRGISGNTIYF.

J is TRBJ2-2 and V is TRBV24-1; D is unclear. V gave up 4 bases and J gave up 5 bases, with 10 bases separating them. In germline, CDR1 is KGHDR, CDR2 SFDVKD. The CDR3 consists of 14 residues. The CDR3 region is CATSDPGWTGELFF. The CDR3 DNA reads TGTGCCACCAGTGACCCCGGGTGGACCGGGGAGCTGTTTTTT.

The chain combines TRBV6-5 with TRBJ1-2; 10 bases align to TRBD1. The CDR3 extends over 14 amino acids. CDR1 and CDR2 (germline): MNHEY, SVGAGI. The trim removed 5 bases at V and 3 bases at J, leaving 3 bases unmatched. The CDR3 loop is CASSQTGGDYGYTF. In DNA form, the CDR3 reads TGTGCCAGCAGTCAGACAGGGGGCGACTATGGCTACACCTTC.

The chain combines TRBV5-1 with TRBJ2-5, with 10 bases aligning to TRBD2. Unmatched junction bases numbered 2, after V lost 1 base and J lost 2 bases. This CDR3 contains 15 residues. Germline V gives CDR1 SGHRS, CDR2 YFSETQ. The CDR3 region has the DNA TGCGCCAGCAGCTTGAAACTAGCGGGACAAGAGACCCAGTACTTC. Protein sequence: CASSLKLAGQETQYF. The full variable domain, completed using reference TRBV5-1 and TRBJ2-5, is KAGVTQTPRYLIKTRGQQVTLSCSPISGHRSVSWYQQTPGQGLQFLFEYFSETQRNKGNFPGRFSGRQFSNSRSEMNVSTLELGDSALYLCASSLKLAGQETQYFGPGTRLLVL.

The CDR3 nucleotides are TGTGCCAGCAGCCAAGCGACCTGGACAGGGGGAGGAGAAAAACTGTTTTTT. Translating gives CASSQATWTGGGEKLFF. The J gene is TRBJ1-4, the V gene TRBV3-1 (or the pseudogene TRBV3-2); 10 bases fit TRBD1. This CDR3 spans 17 amino acids. The V gene end was trimmed by 1 base and the J gene end by 8 bases; junction bases not matched to a gene: 10. Looked up from germline, CDR1 is LGHDT and CDR2 is YNNKEL (reference sequence).

V gene TRBV19 combines with J gene TRBJ1-2; D not resolved. The CDR3 has 11 amino acids. Per germline, CDR1 LNHDA and CDR2 SQIVND (reference sequence). Trimming removed 6 bases at V and 8 bases at J, with 10 bases between. CDR3 loop: CASSNSRGYTF. As DNA, the CDR3 is TGTGCCAGTAGCAATTCTCGGGGCTACACCTTC.

The chain carries TRBV4-2 and TRBJ1-1; D not certain. The V gene's germline CDR1 is LGHNA and CDR2 YNFKEQ. This CDR3 region has 16 residues. V was cut by 4 bases and J by 1 base, with 16 bases left in between. The CDR3 reads CASSLPSEVENTEAFF. As DNA, the CDR3 is TGTGCCAGCAGCCTCCCCTCAGAGGTCGAGAACACTGAAGCTTTCTTT.

V and J are TRBV25-1 and TRBJ2-3; 8 bases are a match to TRBD1. V dropped 9 bases and J dropped 2; count of bases not matched to a gene: 4. This CDR3 spans 13 amino acids. Germline CDR1 is MGHDK and CDR2 is SYGVNS. The CDR3 reads CASGQGSTDTQYF. Here the CDR3 DNA reads TGTGCCAGTGGACAGGGCTCCACAGATACGCAGTATTTT.

V usage is TRBV5-8 and J usage is TRBJ2-7; TRBD1 matches at 8 bases. The trim removed 0 bases at V and 7 bases at J, leaving 9 bases unmatched. Germline V gives CDR1 SGHTS, CDR2 YDEGEE. This CDR3 region has 15 residues. The CDR3 loop reads CASSLAVAGGEEQYF. The CDR3, as DNA: TGTGCCAGCAGCTTGGCCGTAGCAGGGGGCGAAGAGCAGTACTTC. Filled out from reference TRBV5-8 and TRBJ2-7, the complete variable domain reads EAGVTQSPTHLIKTRGQQATLRCSPISGHTSVYWYQQALGLGLQFLLWYDEGEERNRGNFPPRFSGRQFPNYSSELNVNALELEDSALYLCASSLAVAGGEEQYFGPGTRLTVT.